This T cell receptor (beta chain) was profiled in a study of cytomegalovirus exposure and HLA in healthy donors. General study results and limits: In vitro assays verified that three CMV-associated chains recognized CMV antigens specifically.

The CDR3 has 14 amino acids. Germline V gene data show CDR1 as MNHNY and CDR2 as SVGAGI (reference sequence). Trimming took 4 bases from V and 0 from J, leaving 7 bases between them. As concerns this clone: Its antigen is unknown.

13 Jbeta primers and 60 Vbeta primers were used for the PCR. Data came from immunoSEQ multiplex PCR; TCRdb stores just in-frame clones and leaves some out. This repertoire shows roughly 150,000 clones, approximately 77% found once; its top ten account for around 2%. The sequence was collected from a man aged 30 to 39 in good health and CMV-seronegative. The sequencing sample was made of PBMCs. This sequence joins TRBV6-6 and TRBJ1-3; D is undetermined. CDR3 residues: CASSFEVSGNTIYF. Written as DNA, the CDR3 is TGTGCCAGCAGTTTTGAGGTCTCTGGAAACACCATATATTTT.